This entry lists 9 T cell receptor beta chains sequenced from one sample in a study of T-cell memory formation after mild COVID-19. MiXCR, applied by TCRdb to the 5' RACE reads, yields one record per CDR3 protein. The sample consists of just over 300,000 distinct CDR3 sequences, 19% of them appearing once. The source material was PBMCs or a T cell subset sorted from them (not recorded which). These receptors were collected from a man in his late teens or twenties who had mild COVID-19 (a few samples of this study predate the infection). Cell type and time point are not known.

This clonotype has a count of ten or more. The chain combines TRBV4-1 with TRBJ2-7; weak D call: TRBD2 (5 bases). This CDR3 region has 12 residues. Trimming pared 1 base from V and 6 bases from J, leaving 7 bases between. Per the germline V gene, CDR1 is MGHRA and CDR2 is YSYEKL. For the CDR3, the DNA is TGCGCCAGCAGCCAAGTTGGAGGCGAGCAGTACTTC. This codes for CASSQVGGEQYF.

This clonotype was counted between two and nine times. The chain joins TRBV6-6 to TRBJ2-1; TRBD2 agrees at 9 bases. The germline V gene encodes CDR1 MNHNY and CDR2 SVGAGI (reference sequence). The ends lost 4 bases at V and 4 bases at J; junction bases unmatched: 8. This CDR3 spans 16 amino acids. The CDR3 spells CASSSISGGEYNEQFF. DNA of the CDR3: TGTGCCAGCAGTTCCATTAGCGGGGGAGAATACAATGAGCAGTTCTTC.

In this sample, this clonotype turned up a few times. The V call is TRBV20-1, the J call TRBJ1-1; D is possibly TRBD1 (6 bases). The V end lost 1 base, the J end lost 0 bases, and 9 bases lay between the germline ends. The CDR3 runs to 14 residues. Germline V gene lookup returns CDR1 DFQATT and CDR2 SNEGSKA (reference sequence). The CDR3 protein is CSARVGGLNTEAFF. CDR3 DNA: TGCAGTGCTAGAGTCGGGGGCTTGAACACTGAAGCTTTCTTT.

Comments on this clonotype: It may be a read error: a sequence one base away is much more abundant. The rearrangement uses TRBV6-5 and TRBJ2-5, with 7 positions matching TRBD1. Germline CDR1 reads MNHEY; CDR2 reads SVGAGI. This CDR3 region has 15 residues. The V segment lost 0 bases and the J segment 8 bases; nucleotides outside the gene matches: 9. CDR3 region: CASSYSGAGGDTQYF. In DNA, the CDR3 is TGTGCCAGCAGTTACTCAGGGGCAGGGGGAGATACCCAGTACTTC.

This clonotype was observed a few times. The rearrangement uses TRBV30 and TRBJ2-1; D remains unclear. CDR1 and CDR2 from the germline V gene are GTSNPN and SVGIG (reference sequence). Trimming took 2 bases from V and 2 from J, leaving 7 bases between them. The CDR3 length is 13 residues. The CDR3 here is CAWSPQAYNEQFF. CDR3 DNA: TGTGCCTGGAGTCCCCAGGCCTACAATGAGCAGTTCTTC.

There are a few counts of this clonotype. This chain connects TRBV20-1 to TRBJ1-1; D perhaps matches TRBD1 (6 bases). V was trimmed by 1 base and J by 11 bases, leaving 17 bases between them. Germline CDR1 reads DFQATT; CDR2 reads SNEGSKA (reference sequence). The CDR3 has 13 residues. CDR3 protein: CSARGGRGAGAFF. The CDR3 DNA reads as TGCAGTGCTAGAGGCGGCAGGGGCGCGGGGGCTTTCTTT.

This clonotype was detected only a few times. DNA of the CDR3: TGTGCCATCACTCCGACAGGGGTCACAGATACGCAGTATTTT. Translating it yields CAITPTGVTDTQYF. The chain is built from TRBV10-3 and TRBJ2-3; 8 nucleotides line up with TRBD1. This CDR3 is 14 amino acids long. The V segment lost 7 bases and the J segment 2 bases; nucleotides outside the gene matches: 5. Looked up from germline, CDR1 is ENHRY and CDR2 is SYGVKD.

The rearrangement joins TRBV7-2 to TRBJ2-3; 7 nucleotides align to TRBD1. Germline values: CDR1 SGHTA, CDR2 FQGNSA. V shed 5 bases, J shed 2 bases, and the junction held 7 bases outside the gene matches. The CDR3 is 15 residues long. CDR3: CASSREGALTDTQYF. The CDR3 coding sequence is TGTGCCAGCAGCCGCGAGGGGGCACTCACAGATACGCAGTATTTT.

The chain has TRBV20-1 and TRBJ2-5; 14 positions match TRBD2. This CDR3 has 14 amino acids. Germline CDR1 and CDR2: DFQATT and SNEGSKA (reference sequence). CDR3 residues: CSGTSGGKQETQYF. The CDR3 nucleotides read TGCAGCGGGACTAGCGGGGGAAAGCAAGAGACCCAGTACTTC.